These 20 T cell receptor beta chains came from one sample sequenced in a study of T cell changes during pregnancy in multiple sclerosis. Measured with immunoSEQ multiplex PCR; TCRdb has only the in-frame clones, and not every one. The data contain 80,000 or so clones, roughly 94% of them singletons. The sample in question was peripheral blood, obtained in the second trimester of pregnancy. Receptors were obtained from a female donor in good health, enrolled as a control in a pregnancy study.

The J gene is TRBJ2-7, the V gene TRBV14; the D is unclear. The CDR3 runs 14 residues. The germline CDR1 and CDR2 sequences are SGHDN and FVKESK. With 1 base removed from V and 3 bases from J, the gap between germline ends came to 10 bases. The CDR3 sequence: CASSQGLQYYEQYF. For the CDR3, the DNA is TGTGCCAGCAGCCAAGGTCTTCAGTACTACGAGCAGTACTTC.

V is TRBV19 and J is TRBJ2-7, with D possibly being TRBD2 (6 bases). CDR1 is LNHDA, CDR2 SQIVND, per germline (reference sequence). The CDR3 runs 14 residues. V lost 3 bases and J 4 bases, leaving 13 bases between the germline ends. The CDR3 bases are TGTGCCAGTAGTATCCTGGACGGAGGGTACGAGCAGTACTTC. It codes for CASSILDGGYEQYF.

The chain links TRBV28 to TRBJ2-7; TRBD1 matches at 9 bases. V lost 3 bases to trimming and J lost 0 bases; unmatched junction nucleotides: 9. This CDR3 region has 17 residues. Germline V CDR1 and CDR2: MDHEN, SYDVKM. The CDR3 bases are TGTGCCAGCAGTTTTTTCCCCGACAGGGGGAGCTCCTACGAGCAGTACTTC. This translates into CASSFFPDRGSSYEQYF. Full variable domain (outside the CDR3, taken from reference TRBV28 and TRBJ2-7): DVKVTQSSRYLVKRTGEKVFLECVQDMDHENMFWYRQDPGLGLRLIYFSYDVKMKEKGDIPEGYSVSREKKERFSLILESASTNQTSMYLCASSFFPDRGSSYEQYFGPGTRLTVT.

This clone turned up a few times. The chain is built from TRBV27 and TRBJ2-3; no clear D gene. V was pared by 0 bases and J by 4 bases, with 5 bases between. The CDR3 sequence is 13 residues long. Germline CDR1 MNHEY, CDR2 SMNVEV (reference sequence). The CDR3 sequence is CASSLSRADTQYF. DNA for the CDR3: TGTGCCAGCAGTTTATCTCGGGCAGATACGCAGTATTTT.

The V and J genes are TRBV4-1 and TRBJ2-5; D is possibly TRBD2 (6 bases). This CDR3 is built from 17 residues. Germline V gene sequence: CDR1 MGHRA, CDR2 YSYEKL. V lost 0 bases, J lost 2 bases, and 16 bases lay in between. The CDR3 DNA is TGCGCCAGCAGCCAAGACGCCCCCGGGGGAGTTCAAGAGACCCAGTACTTC. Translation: CASSQDAPGGVQETQYF.

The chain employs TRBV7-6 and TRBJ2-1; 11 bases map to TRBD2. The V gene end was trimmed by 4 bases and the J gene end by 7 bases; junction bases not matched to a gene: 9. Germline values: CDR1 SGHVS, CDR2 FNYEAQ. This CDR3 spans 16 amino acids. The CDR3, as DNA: TGTGCCAGCAGCTCCCTCGGGGCTAGCGGGAGGAATGAGCAGTTCTTC. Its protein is CASSSLGASGRNEQFF.

As DNA, the CDR3 is TGTGCCAGCAGCTTAGGAGGGAAGGGACAGAGCGACGAGCAGTACTTC. This translates into CASSLGGKGQSDEQYF. This rearrangement joins TRBV7-9 to TRBJ2-7, with 7 bases matching TRBD1. CDR1 and CDR2 from the germline V gene are SEHNR and FQNEAQ (reference sequence). The CDR3 length is 16 residues. V shed 1 base, J shed 5 bases, and the junction held 11 bases outside the gene matches.

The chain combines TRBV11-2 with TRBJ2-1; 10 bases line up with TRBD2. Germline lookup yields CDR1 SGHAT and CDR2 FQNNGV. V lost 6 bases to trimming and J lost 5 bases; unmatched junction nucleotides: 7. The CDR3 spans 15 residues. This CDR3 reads CASRTGLARDNEQFF. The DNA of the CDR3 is TGTGCCAGCAGGACGGGACTAGCGCGAGACAATGAGCAGTTCTTC.

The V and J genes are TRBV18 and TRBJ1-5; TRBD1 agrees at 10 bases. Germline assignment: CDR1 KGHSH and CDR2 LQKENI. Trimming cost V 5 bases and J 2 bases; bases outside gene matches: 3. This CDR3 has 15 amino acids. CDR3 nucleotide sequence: TGTGCCAGCTCAGAAGGGACAGGGGGCAATCAGCCCCAGCATTTT. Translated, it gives CASSEGTGGNQPQHF.

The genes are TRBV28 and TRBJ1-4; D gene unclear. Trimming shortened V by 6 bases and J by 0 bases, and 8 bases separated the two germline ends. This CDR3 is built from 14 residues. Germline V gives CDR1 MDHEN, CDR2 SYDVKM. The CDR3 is CASSSPSTNEKLFF. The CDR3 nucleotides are TGTGCCAGCAGCTCCCCGTCAACTAATGAAAAACTGTTTTTT.

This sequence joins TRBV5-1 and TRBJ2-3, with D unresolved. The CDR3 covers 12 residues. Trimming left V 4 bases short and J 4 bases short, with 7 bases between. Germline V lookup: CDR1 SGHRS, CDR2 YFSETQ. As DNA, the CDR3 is TGCGCCAGCAGCGCCTACGCAGATACGCAGTATTTT. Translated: CASSAYADTQYF. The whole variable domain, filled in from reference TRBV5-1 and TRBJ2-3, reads KAGVTQTPRYLIKTRGQQVTLSCSPISGHRSVSWYQQTPGQGLQFLFEYFSETQRNKGNFPGRFSGRQFSNSRSEMNVSTLELGDSALYLCASSAYADTQYFGPGTRLTVL.

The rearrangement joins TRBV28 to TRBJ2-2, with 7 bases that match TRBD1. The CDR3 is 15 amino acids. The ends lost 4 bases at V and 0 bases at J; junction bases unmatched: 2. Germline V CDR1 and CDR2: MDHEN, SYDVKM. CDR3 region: CASSWGQTNTGELFF. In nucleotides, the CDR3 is TGTGCCAGCAGTTGGGGACAGACGAACACCGGGGAGCTGTTTTTT.

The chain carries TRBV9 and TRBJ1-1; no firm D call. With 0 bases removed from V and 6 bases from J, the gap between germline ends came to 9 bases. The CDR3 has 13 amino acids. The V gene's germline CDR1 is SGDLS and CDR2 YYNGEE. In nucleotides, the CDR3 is TGTGCCAGCAGCGTAGGGTTAAGCTCTGAAGCTTTCTTT. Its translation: CASSVGLSSEAFF.

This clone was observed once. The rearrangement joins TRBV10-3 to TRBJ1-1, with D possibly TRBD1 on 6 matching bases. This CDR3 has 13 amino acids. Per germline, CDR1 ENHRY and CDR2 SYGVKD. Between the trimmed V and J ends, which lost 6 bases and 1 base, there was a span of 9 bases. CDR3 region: CAIRRQENTEAFF. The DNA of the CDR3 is TGTGCCATCAGGAGACAGGAGAACACTGAAGCTTTCTTT.

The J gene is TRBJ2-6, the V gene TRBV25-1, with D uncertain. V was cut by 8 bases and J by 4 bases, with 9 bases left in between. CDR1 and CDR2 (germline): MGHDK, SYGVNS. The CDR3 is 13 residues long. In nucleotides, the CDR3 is TGTGCCAGCGGAGAGGCGGGGGCCAACGTCCTGACTTTC. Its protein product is CASGEAGANVLTF.

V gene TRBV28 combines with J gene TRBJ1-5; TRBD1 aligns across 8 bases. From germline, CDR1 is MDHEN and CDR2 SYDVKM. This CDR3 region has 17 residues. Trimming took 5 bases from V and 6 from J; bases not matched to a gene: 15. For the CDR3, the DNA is TGTGCCAGCAGTACCCAGGGTGCCAGGGGGCGAAGTCAGCCCCAGCATTTT. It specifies CASSTQGARGRSQPQHF.

The CDR3 DNA reads as TGTGCCAGCAGCGGACAGATCTCTGGAAACACCATATATTTT. It encodes CASSGQISGNTIYF. V and J are TRBV28 and TRBJ1-3, with a weak D call TRBD1 (6 bases). The CDR3 loop spans 14 amino acids. Trimming pared 6 bases from V and 0 bases from J, leaving 9 bases between. Germline V gene sequence: CDR1 MDHEN, CDR2 SYDVKM.

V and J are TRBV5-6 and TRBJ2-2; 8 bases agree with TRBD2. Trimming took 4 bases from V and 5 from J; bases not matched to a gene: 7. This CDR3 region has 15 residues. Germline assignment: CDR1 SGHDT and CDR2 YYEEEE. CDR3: CASSLLAGVTGELFF. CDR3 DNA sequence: TGTGCCAGCAGCCTTCTAGCGGGTGTTACCGGGGAGCTGTTTTTT.

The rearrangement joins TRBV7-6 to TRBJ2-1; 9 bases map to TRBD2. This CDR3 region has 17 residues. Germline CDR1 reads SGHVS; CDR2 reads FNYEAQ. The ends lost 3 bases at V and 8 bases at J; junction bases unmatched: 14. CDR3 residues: CASSFARSGSISDEQFF. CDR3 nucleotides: TGTGCCAGCAGCTTTGCTCGTAGCGGGAGTATTAGCGATGAGCAGTTCTTC.

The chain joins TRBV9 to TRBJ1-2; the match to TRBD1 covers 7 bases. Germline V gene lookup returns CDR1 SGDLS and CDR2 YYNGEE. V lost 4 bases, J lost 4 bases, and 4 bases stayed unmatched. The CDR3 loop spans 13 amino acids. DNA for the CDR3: TGTGCCAGCAGCCCGGGACAGCTCTATGGCTACACCTTC. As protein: CASSPGQLYGYTF.